The 22 T cell receptor beta chains below were found in one sample sequenced in a study of control samples from healthy donors and cancer patients. Measured with immunoSEQ multiplex PCR; TCRdb has only the in-frame clones, and not every one. Found here are fewer than 95,000 clones, around 86% of them singletons; the top ten hold 20% to 25%. Specimen: blood. All receptors derive from a young man in good health.

This clone was seen only once. At one end, the junction sequence differs from germline, possibly due to a read error. The rearrangement uses TRBV12-3 or TRBV12-4 and TRBJ1-1, with unresolved D. CDR3 length: 12 residues. As DNA, the CDR3 is TGTGCCAGCAGGACTCAGAACATTGAAGCTTTCTTT. This gives the protein CASRTQNIEAFF.

This sequence joins TRBV4-1 and TRBJ2-7; the match to TRBD1 covers 7 bases. The CDR3 loop spans 13 amino acids. Germline V gene lookup returns CDR1 MGHRA and CDR2 YSYEKL. With 6 bases clipped from V and 5 bases from J, the junction kept 7 bases outside the gene matches. The CDR3 loop reads CASRGTALDEQYF. The DNA of the CDR3 is TGCGCCAGCAGAGGGACAGCCCTCGACGAGCAGTACTTC.

The table lists this clone with a count of one. The chain employs TRBV28 and TRBJ1-5; D is uncertain. There are 18 residues in the CDR3. The V gene lost 6 bases and the J gene lost 2 bases, with 23 bases spanning the gap. The germline V gene has CDR1 MDHEN and CDR2 SYDVKM. The CDR3, as DNA: TGTGCCAGCAGGCTCCCGGTCCGGGAAGGTTGGCGCAATCAGCCCCAGCATTTT. It encodes CASRLPVREGWRNQPQHF.

The chain couples TRBV27 to TRBJ2-7, with a possible D match to TRBD1 (5 bases). This CDR3 comprises 13 residues. The germline gives CDR1 MNHEY, CDR2 SMNVEV (reference sequence). Trimming shortened V by 3 bases and J by 6 bases, and 12 bases separated the two germline ends. CDR3 residues: CASSFTGSREQYF. CDR3 bases: TGTGCCAGCAGTTTCACAGGCTCCCGCGAGCAGTACTTC.

The rearrangement joins TRBV28 to TRBJ1-2; D is undetermined. CDR1 is MDHEN and CDR2 is SYDVKM in the germline V gene. Between the trimmed V and J ends, which lost 1 base and 8 bases, there was a span of 17 bases. CDR3 length equals 15 residues. CDR3: CASSLSLPSVSGYTF. CDR3 coding DNA: TGTGCCAGCAGTTTATCCCTACCCTCAGTTTCAGGCTACACCTTC.

This CDR3 is CASRIQGMNTEAFF. The CDR3 DNA reads as TGTGCCAGCAGGATACAGGGGATGAACACTGAAGCTTTCTTT. The gene calls are TRBV2 and TRBJ1-1, with 7 bases identical to TRBD1. V was clipped by 6 bases and J by 0 bases; unmatched bases: 4. Germline CDR1 and CDR2: SNHLY and FYNNEI. The CDR3 covers 14 residues.

This clone has a handful of counts. CDR3 protein: CASSLNRGLSQPQHF. CDR3 nucleotide sequence: TGTGCCAGCAGCTTGAACAGGGGGCTTAGTCAGCCCCAGCATTTT. The chain carries TRBV5-4 and TRBJ1-5; TRBD1 matches at 9 bases. CDR3 length equals 15 residues. Germline loops: CDR1 SGHNT, CDR2 YYREEE (reference sequence). V dropped 1 base and J dropped 6; count of bases not matched to a gene: 5.

The chain recombines TRBV6-5 with TRBJ2-5; 8 bases line up with TRBD1. The germline V gene encodes CDR1 MNHEY and CDR2 SVGAGI. The CDR3 covers 13 residues. Germline trimming cut 7 bases from V and 5 bases from J; bases unmatched to any gene: 6. The CDR3 sequence is CASMDRAGETQYF. Here the CDR3 DNA reads TGTGCCAGCATGGACAGGGCTGGGGAGACCCAGTACTTC.

This clone has a handful of counts. In DNA form, the CDR3 reads TGCAGTGCAAGTATAGCGGGTCTCTCCTACAATGAGCAGTTCTTC. Its protein is CSASIAGLSYNEQFF. The rearrangement links TRBV20-1 to TRBJ2-1; 7 bases fit TRBD2. This CDR3 has 15 residues. CDR1 and CDR2 from the germline V gene are DFQATT and SNEGSKA (reference sequence). Trimming cost V 6 bases and J 0 bases; bases outside gene matches: 8.

The chain employs TRBV15 and TRBJ2-5; D possibly matches TRBD1 or TRBD2 (6 bases each). The germline V and J ends were trimmed by 5 bases and 5 bases, with 18 bases remaining between them. This CDR3 is 15 amino acids long. Germline V gives CDR1 LNHNV, CDR2 YYDKDF (reference sequence). The CDR3 here is CATSAGRGAGETQYF. The CDR3, as DNA: TGTGCCACCAGCGCCGGTAGGGGGGCTGGGGAGACCCAGTACTTC.

In this sample, this clone turned up a few times. The chain employs TRBV19 and TRBJ2-3; 9 bases map to TRBD2. The CDR3 has 15 amino acids. The trim removed 0 bases at V and 4 bases at J, leaving 2 bases unmatched. The germline CDR1 and CDR2 sequences are LNHDA and SQIVND (reference sequence). The CDR3 region is CASSIESGGSDTQYF. The CDR3 DNA follows: TGTGCCAGTAGTATAGAAAGCGGGGGGTCAGATACGCAGTATTTT.

This chain joins TRBV6-5 and TRBJ1-4; tentatively, D is TRBD1 (5 bases). The CDR3 consists of 15 residues. V was shortened by 5 bases and J by 6 bases, with 16 bases between the two germline ends. Germline lookup yields CDR1 MNHEY and CDR2 SVGAGI. The CDR3 DNA reads as TGTGCCAGCAGTCCCGGGACCTGGGGGGATGAAAAACTGTTTTTT. Its translation: CASSPGTWGDEKLFF.

J is TRBJ1-2 and V is TRBV11-2, with a weak D call TRBD1 (5 bases). Between the trimmed V and J ends, which lost 2 bases and 5 bases, there was a span of 15 bases. The CDR3 length is 15 residues. Germline CDR1 and CDR2: SGHAT and FQNNGV. The CDR3 DNA reads as TGTGCCAGCAGCTTATCGAGGGGACGGAGTTATGGCTACACCTTC. Its protein product is CASSLSRGRSYGYTF.

The V gene is TRBV5-1, the J gene TRBJ2-1, with 10 bases lining up with TRBD1. CDR1 is SGHRS and CDR2 is YFSETQ in the germline V gene. J was trimmed by 8 bases and V by 3 bases; bases with no gene match: 2. The CDR3 sequence is 13 residues long. The CDR3 here is CASSWTGGDEQFF. The CDR3 region has the DNA TGCGCCAGCAGCTGGACAGGGGGGGATGAGCAGTTCTTC.

The rearrangement uses TRBV19 and TRBJ1-1, with D hard to call. With 5 bases removed from V and 6 bases from J, the gap between germline ends came to 7 bases. Germline V gene sequence: CDR1 LNHDA, CDR2 SQIVND (reference sequence). CDR3 size: 11 residues. The CDR3 nucleotides read TGTGCCAGTAGTCAAAGGGCTGAAGCTTTCTTT. It specifies CASSQRAEAFF.

The rearrangement uses TRBV5-6 and TRBJ1-2; 11 positions agree with TRBD1. The CDR3 length is 15 residues. The ends lost 4 bases at V and 4 bases at J; junction bases unmatched: 6. From germline, CDR1 is SGHDT and CDR2 YYEEEE. As DNA, the CDR3 is TGTGCCAGCAGCGCCCGGGACAGGGGGACCTATGGCTACACCTTC. Translated: CASSARDRGTYGYTF.

This clone was observed once. The V and J genes are TRBV6-4 and TRBJ2-2; D assignment may be TRBD1 or TRBD2 (6 bases each). V gave up 7 bases and J gave up 5 bases, with 11 bases separating them. CDR1 and CDR2 (germline): MRHNA, SNTAGT. This CDR3 has 13 residues. CDR3 in amino acids: CASMRGDTGELFF. The CDR3 coding sequence is TGTGCCAGCATGAGGGGGGATACCGGGGAGCTGTTTTTT.

This clone was counted between two and nine times. V and J are TRBV10-2 and TRBJ1-2; D ambiguous. V lost 5 bases and J 2 bases, leaving 6 bases between the germline ends. Germline V gene data show CDR1 as WSHSY and CDR2 as SAAADI. The CDR3 covers 12 residues. The CDR3 spells CASSPGNYGYTF. DNA of the CDR3: TGCGCCAGCAGTCCGGGGAACTATGGCTACACCTTC.

The chain combines TRBV4-1 with TRBJ2-5, with 7 bases matching TRBD1. The CDR3 has 13 amino acids. Germline lookup yields CDR1 MGHRA and CDR2 YSYEKL. J was trimmed by 5 bases and V by 4 bases; bases with no gene match: 4. In DNA, the CDR3 is TGCGCCAGCAGCCCGGTACAGGGGGAGACCCAGTACTTC. It encodes CASSPVQGETQYF.

The rearrangement uses TRBV7-3 and TRBJ1-2, with D uncertain. The CDR3 totals 14 residues. With 5 bases removed from V and 7 bases from J, the gap between germline ends came to 17 bases. Germline V lookup: CDR1 SGHTA, CDR2 FQGTGA. CDR3 in amino acids: CASSPPRRQSGYTF. In DNA form, the CDR3 reads TGTGCCAGCAGCCCCCCCCGACGACAATCTGGCTACACCTTC. Full variable domain (outside the CDR3, taken from reference TRBV7-3 and TRBJ1-2): GAGVSQTPSNKVTEKGKYVELRCDPISGHTALYWYRQSLGQGPEFLIYFQGTGAADDSGLPNDRFFAVRPEGSVSTLKIQRTERGDSAVYLCASSPPRRQSGYTFGSGTRLTVV.

This chain connects TRBV29-1 to TRBJ2-3; 7 nucleotides agree with TRBD2. The V and J ends lost 5 bases and 1 base, in that order; junction bases with no gene match: 15. The CDR3 is made up of 17 amino acids. Germline V gene lookup returns CDR1 SQVTM and CDR2 ANQGSEA. The DNA of the CDR3 is TGCAGCGTTCCGAGGAGCGGGGCTTCGGGTCGCACAGATACGCAGTATTTT. Protein: CSVPRSGASGRTDTQYF.

CDR3 protein: CASSLQAITYEQYV. The CDR3 DNA reads TGTGCCAGCAGCTTACAGGCGATTACCTACGAGCAGTACGTC. The chain employs TRBV5-6 and TRBJ2-7; possible D gene TRBD1, 5 bases. V lost 2 bases to trimming and J lost 2 bases, with 11 bases between them. CDR1 SGHDT and CDR2 YYEEEE come from the germline V gene. The CDR3 totals 14 residues.